Included here is one TCR beta chain sequence, with context. Its specificity is not known. cDNA reverse transcribed from extracted RNA served as the sequencing template. Data came from immunoSEQ multiplex PCR; TCRdb stores just in-frame clones and leaves some out. The sample carries about 12,000 clones, around 60% recorded once. As part of sample collection, lesional scalp punch biopsies and peripheral blood were taken from alopecia areata patients. This entry comes from a study of CD8+ T cells in alopecia areata. About the study: Tofacitinib was given for 6 to 18 months, then stopped for 6 months. General study findings and limits: Sharing of TCRs across patients appeared less clear than in mice, possibly for HLA-related reasons.

Between the trimmed V and J ends, which lost 6 bases and 0 bases, there was a span of 11 bases. The CDR3 is 15 residues long. The germline gives CDR1 SEHNR, CDR2 FQNEAQ (reference sequence). The sequence was obtained from a human donor with alopecia areata. The chain is built from TRBV7-9 and TRBJ1-4; TRBD1 might be the D (6 bases). The source material was skin. The CDR3 here is CASSPDRATNEKLFF. In DNA, the CDR3 is TGTGCCAGCAGTCCGGACAGAGCAACTAATGAAAAACTGTTTTTT.